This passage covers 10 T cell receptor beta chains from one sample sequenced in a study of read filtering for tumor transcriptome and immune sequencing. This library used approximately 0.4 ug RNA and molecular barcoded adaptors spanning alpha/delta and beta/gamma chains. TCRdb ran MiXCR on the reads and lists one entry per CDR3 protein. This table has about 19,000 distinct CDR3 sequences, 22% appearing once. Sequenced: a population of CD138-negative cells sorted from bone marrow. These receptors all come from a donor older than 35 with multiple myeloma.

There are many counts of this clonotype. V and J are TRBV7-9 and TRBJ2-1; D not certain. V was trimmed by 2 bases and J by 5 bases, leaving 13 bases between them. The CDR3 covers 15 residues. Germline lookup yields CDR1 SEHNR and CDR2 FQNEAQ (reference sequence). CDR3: CASSLQSVMDNEQFF. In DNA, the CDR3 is TGTGCCAGCAGCTTACAAAGCGTAATGGACAATGAGCAGTTCTTC.

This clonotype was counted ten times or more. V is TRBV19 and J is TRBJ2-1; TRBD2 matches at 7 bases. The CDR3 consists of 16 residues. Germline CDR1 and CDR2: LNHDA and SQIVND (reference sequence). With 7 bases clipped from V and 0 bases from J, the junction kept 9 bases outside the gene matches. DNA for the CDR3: TGTGCCAGTAAGCCCAAACTAGCGAGCTCCTACAATGAGCAGTTCTTC. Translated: CASKPKLASSYNEQFF.

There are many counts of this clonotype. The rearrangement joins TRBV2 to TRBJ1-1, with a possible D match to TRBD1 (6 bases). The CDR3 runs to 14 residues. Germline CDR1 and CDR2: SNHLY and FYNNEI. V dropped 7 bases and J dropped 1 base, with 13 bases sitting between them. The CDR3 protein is CASTVQGSNTEAFF. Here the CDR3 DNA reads TGTGCCAGCACCGTACAGGGATCGAACACTGAAGCTTTCTTT.

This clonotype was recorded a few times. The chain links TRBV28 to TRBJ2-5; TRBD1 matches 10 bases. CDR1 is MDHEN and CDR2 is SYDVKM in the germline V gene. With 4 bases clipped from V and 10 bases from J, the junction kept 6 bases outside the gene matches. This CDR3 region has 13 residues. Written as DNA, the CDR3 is TGTGCCAGCAGTTCCGGGACAGGGGTGATCCAGTACTTC. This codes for CASSSGTGVIQYF.

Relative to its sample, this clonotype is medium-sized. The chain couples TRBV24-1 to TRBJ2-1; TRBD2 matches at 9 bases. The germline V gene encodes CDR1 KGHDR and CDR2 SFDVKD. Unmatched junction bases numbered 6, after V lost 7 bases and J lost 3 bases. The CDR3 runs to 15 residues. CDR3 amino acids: CATSWREGNYNEQFF. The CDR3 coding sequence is TGTGCCACCAGCTGGCGGGAGGGGAACTACAATGAGCAGTTCTTC.

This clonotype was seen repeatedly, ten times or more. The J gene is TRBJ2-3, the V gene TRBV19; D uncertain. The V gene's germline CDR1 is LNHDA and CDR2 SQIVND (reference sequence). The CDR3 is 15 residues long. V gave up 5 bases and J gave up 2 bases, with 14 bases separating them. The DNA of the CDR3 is TGTGCCAGTAGTGAGGTGGGAATCTACACAGATACGCAGTATTTT. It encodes CASSEVGIYTDTQYF.

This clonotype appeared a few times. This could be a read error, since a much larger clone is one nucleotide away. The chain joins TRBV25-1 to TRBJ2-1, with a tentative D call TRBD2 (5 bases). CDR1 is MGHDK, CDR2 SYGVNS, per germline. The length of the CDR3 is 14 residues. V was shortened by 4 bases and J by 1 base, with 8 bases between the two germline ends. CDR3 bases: TGTGCCAGCAGTGTCGGGGATTCCTACAATGAGCAGTTCTTC. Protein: CASSVGDSYNEQFF.

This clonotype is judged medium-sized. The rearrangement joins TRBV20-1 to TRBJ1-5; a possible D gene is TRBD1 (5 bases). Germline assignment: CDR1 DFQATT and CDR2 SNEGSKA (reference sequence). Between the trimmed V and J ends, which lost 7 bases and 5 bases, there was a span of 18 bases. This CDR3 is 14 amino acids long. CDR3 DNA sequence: TGCAGTGTTAACCAGGGAGGGGCCGATCAGCCCCAGCATTTT. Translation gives CSVNQGGADQPQHF.

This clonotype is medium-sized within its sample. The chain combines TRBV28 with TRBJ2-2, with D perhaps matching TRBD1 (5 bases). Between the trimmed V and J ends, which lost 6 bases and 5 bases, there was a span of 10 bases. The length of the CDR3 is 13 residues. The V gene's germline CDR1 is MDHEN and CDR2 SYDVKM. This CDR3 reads CASRRQPTGELFF. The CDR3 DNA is TGTGCCAGCAGGAGACAGCCTACCGGGGAGCTGTTTTTT.

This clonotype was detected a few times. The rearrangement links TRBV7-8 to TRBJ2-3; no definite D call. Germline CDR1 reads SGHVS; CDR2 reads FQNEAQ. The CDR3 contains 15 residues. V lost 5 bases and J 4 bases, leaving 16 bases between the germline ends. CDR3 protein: CASSLYHQSADTQYF. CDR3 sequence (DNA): TGTGCCAGCAGCCTCTACCACCAATCGGCAGATACGCAGTATTTT.